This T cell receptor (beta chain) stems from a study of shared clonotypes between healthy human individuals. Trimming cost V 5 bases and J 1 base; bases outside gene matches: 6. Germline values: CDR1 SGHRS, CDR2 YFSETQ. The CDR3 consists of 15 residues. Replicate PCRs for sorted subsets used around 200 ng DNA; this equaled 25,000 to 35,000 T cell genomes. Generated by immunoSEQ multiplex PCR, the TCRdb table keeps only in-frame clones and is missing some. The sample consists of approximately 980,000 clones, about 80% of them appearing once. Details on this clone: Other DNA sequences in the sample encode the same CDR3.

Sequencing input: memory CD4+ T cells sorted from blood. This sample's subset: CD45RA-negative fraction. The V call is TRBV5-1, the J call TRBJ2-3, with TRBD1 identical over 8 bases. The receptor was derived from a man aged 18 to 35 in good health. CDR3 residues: CASSSGQGGTDTQYF. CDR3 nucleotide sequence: TGCGCCAGCAGTTCAGGACAGGGAGGCACAGATACGCAGTATTTT.